The rows below give T cell receptor beta chains drawn from one sample of a study of T cells expressing NK-cell markers. TCRdb derives one entry per CDR3 protein from the 5' RACE reads, leaving out DNA. The repertoire table contains about 300,000 distinct CDR3 sequences. Material: blood T cells: a sorted CD56 or NKG2C T cell subset, CD4+ or CD8+ T cells, or bulk PBMC T cells (not recorded which). These receptor sequences come from a woman between 18 and 75 years old in good health. Both conserved end residues are part of each CDR3.

>TRBV10-3|TRBJ2-1
CAISPGTKSSYNEQFF
>TRBV7-9|TRBJ2-3
CASSRGGGPTDTQYF
>TRBV7-2|TRBJ1-4
CASSFRTGGGEKLFF
>TRBV6-5|TRBJ2-7
CASSYLAGGPGEQYF
>TRBV20-1|TRBJ2-2
CSVTPTGSVGELFF
>TRBV20-1|TRBJ1-1
CSARDRGGFTEAFF
>TRBV7-9|TRBJ2-4
CASSLGSAKNIQYF
>TRBV7-2|TRBJ2-3
CASSPRGGRAVDTQYF
>TRBV12-3/TRBV12-4|TRBJ2-7
CASSPVASYEQYF
>TRBV24-1|TRBJ2-5
CATSDFRGLLQETQYF
>TRBV7-2|TRBJ2-7
CASSSTGGRSEQYF
>TRBV10-3|TRBJ2-3
CAITRSGEADTQYF
>TRBV5-1|TRBJ2-2
CASSRGWQNTGELFF
>TRBV24-1|TRBJ2-6
CATSRTGSGANVLTF
>TRBV6-6|TRBJ2-2
CASTVNTGELFF
>TRBV10-3|TRBJ2-1
CAIRKREDNNEQFF